This T cell receptor beta chain came from a study of blood T cell repertoires in COVID-19. Study background: In each case, the material was cDNA or gDNA derived from T cells, B-cell-depleted T cells, or PBMCs.

The authors' processing: Amplifying reference gene primers gave estimates of nucleated cell counts. Assay: immunoSEQ multiplex PCR; the TCRdb copy retains only in-frame clones and omits some. Clone size and V and J calls were adopted from that table, with D and trimming inferred from the DNA. The sample has about 200,000 clones; roughly nine tenths are singletons. The CDR3 consists of 13 residues. The germline V gene has CDR1 ENHRY and CDR2 SYGVKD. V was pared by 2 bases and J by 2 bases, with 6 bases between. Participants' reported clinical history set cohort assignment. This clonotype was sampled from a young woman who had recovered from COVID-19. The chain couples TRBV10-3 to TRBJ1-1; the D is unclear. The sample comprised PBMCs or T cells enriched from blood (not recorded which). CDR3 region: CAISEQENTEAFF. The CDR3 coding sequence is TGTGCCATCAGTGAGCAGGAAAACACTGAAGCTTTCTTT.